This T cell receptor (beta chain) was identified during a study of T cells in narcolepsy. Germline loops: CDR1 SEHNR, CDR2 FQNEAQ (reference sequence). Between the trimmed V and J ends, which lost 1 base and 4 bases, there was a span of 13 bases. The CDR3 has 15 amino acids. This clone appeared a few times. Its target is not known. Study outcomes and limitations: In some patient and control memory CD4+ samples, autoreactive clones were absent.

The method was immunoSEQ multiplex PCR; TCRdb's version includes in-frame clones alone and lacks a portion of them. The repertoire holds tens of thousands of clones, around 87% seen once, with around 0.83% in the top ten. The V call is TRBV7-9, the J call TRBJ2-5; D unresolved. The sequenced sample consisted of CD45RA- memory CD4+ T cells from PBMCs. This clonotype was obtained from a human donor with narcolepsy. This CDR3 reads CASSLGSRTLETQYF. The CDR3 DNA reads as TGTGCCAGCAGCTTAGGGTCTAGAACCCTAGAGACCCAGTACTTC.